This T cell receptor (beta chain) was profiled in a study of T-cell reconstitution after alpha-beta-depleted transplantation in children. Study findings and constraints: It was newly produced T cells that mostly accounted for T-cell counts and diversity one year after transplant. Elevated TCRbeta diversity at day 60 was traced, in some patients, to surviving recipient T cells and thymic progenitors. Several hundred expanded graft clones reportedly gave rise to the alpha-beta T cells present about two months after transplant.

The CDR3 runs to 15 residues. Between the trimmed V and J ends, which lost 6 bases and 7 bases, there was a span of 16 bases. In germline, CDR1 is MNHEY, CDR2 SMNVEV (reference sequence). This clonotype was seen many times. Its antigen remains unknown. Preparation of the TCRbeta library used unique molecular identifiers. MiXCR, applied by TCRdb to the PCR reads, yields one record per CDR3 protein. The sample contains 6,400 or so distinct CDR3 sequences, 16% of which appear only once. This specimen was PBMCs, taken before TCRalphabeta/CD19-depleted stem cell transplant. The rearrangement uses TRBV27 and TRBJ1-6; maybe TRBD1 (6 bases). The receptor comes from a boy between 2 and 10 years old with acute lymphoblastic leukemia, due to receive a stem cell transplant. CDR3 in DNA: TGTGCCAGCAGCCAAGAGGGGGAGGGGAATTCACCCCTCCACTTT. It codes for CASSQEGEGNSPLHF.